The 32 T cell receptor beta chains reported below all come from one sample, sequenced in a study of blood T cell repertoires in COVID-19. Clones were sequenced by immunoSEQ multiplex PCR, and TCRdb holds only the in-frame ones, with some missing. The data show 190,000 or so clones, 94% seen once. Sequencing used peripheral blood. Receptors originate from a man in his thirties or forties with COVID-19, enrolled during active disease.

The rearrangement joins TRBV29-1 to TRBJ2-5; possibly TRBD2 for D (5 bases). Germline CDR1 reads SQVTM; CDR2 reads ANQGSEA. This CDR3 has 11 amino acids. V was shortened by 8 bases and J by 5 bases, with 12 bases between the two germline ends. The chain's CDR3 is CSFRRKETQYF. In DNA form, the CDR3 reads TGCAGCTTCAGGAGGAAGGAGACCCAGTACTTC.

V and J are TRBV20-1 and TRBJ1-2; the D is unclear. Germline CDR1 reads DFQATT; CDR2 reads SNEGSKA (reference sequence). CDR3 length equals 10 residues. Between the trimmed V and J ends, which lost 7 bases and 5 bases, there was a span of 8 bases. Here the CDR3 DNA reads TGCAGTGTCAGGAAGTATGGCTACACCTTC. Translation gives CSVRKYGYTF.

This clone was seen just once. The chain uses TRBV6-4 and TRBJ2-2; no definite D call. V lost 2 bases to trimming and J lost 1 base, with 2 bases between them. The CDR3 has 13 amino acids. CDR1 MRHNA and CDR2 SNTAGT come from the germline V gene. DNA for the CDR3: TGTGCCAGCAGTGACCGGAACACCGGGGAGCTGTTTTTT. This gives the protein CASSDRNTGELFF.

The V call is TRBV4-1, the J call TRBJ2-3; D perhaps matches TRBD2 (6 bases). The germline gives CDR1 MGHRA, CDR2 YSYEKL. The V gene lost 1 base and the J gene lost 9 bases, with 11 bases spanning the gap. This CDR3 spans 13 amino acids. The CDR3 here is CASSQADRETQYF. The CDR3 coding sequence is TGCGCCAGCAGCCAAGCAGACCGGGAGACGCAGTATTTT.

This sequence joins TRBV9 and TRBJ2-1; D ambiguous. Looked up from germline, CDR1 is SGDLS and CDR2 is YYNGEE. Trimming took 0 bases from V and 8 from J, leaving 6 bases between them. The CDR3 has 12 amino acids. The CDR3 loop reads CASSVEDYEQFF. The CDR3 DNA is TGTGCCAGCAGCGTAGAAGACTATGAGCAGTTCTTC.

The chain employs TRBV9 and TRBJ1-2, with TRBD1 as a possible D gene (6 bases). The CDR3 extends over 17 amino acids. Trimming pared 0 bases from V and 3 bases from J, leaving 18 bases between. The germline V gene has CDR1 SGDLS and CDR2 YYNGEE. CDR3 nucleotide sequence: TGTGCCAGCAGCGTAGAGATAACAGGGAAGGGTGACTATGGCTACACCTTC. It codes for CASSVEITGKGDYGYTF.

The chain is built from TRBV3-1 (or the pseudogene TRBV3-2) and TRBJ2-7; 8 bases agree with TRBD1. This CDR3 is 15 amino acids long. Trimming cost V 2 bases and J 7 bases; bases outside gene matches: 10. From germline, CDR1 is LGHDT and CDR2 YNNKEL (reference sequence). This chain's CDR3 is CASSQSGQGKREQYF. CDR3 bases: TGTGCCAGCAGCCAAAGCGGACAGGGTAAGAGGGAGCAGTACTTC.

The CDR3 here is CASSFGGYTEAFF. As DNA, the CDR3 is TGTGCCAGCAGCTTTGGCGGATACACTGAAGCTTTCTTT. The rearrangement uses TRBV11-2 and TRBJ1-1; D gene unclear. This CDR3 is 13 amino acids long. In germline, CDR1 is SGHAT, CDR2 FQNNGV. The V end was cut by 3 bases, the J end by 3 bases, with 8 bases between. Filled out from reference TRBV11-2 and TRBJ1-1, the complete variable domain reads EAGVAQSPRYKIIEKRQSVAFWCNPISGHATLYWYQQILGQGPKLLIQFQNNGVVDDSQLPKDRFSAERLKGVDSTLKIQPAKLEDSAVYLCASSFGGYTEAFFGQGTRLTVV.

This clone occurred once. The V gene is TRBV6-5, the J gene TRBJ2-2; D gene unclear. Germline CDR1 MNHEY, CDR2 SVGAGI. V lost 0 bases to trimming and J lost 8 bases, with 7 bases between them. This CDR3 has 13 residues. The DNA of the CDR3 is TGTGCCAGCAGTTACTCCGGGTCGGGGGAGCTGTTTTTT. It encodes CASSYSGSGELFF.

The chain uses TRBV5-6 and TRBJ1-1; TRBD1 might be the D (5 bases). The V and J ends lost 4 bases and 0 bases respectively, with 16 bases between them. In germline, CDR1 is SGHDT, CDR2 YYEEEE. The CDR3 has 16 amino acids. The CDR3 DNA follows: TGTGCCAGCAGCCGCCCGGGGGGTCTTTTGAACACTGAAGCTTTCTTT. Protein: CASSRPGGLLNTEAFF.

The chain has TRBV12-5 and TRBJ1-2; D may be TRBD1 (5 bases). Germline V gene sequence: CDR1 LGHNT, CDR2 FRNRAP. V lost 7 bases to trimming and J lost 1 base, with 13 bases between them. This CDR3 has 14 amino acids. The CDR3 reads CASARPGLNYGYTF. CDR3 nucleotides: TGTGCTAGTGCCCGACCGGGACTTAACTATGGCTACACCTTC.

The chain uses TRBV2 and TRBJ2-1, with TRBD2 identical over 9 bases. The germline V gene has CDR1 SNHLY and CDR2 FYNNEI. The CDR3 runs to 14 residues. With 5 bases clipped from V and 2 bases from J, the junction kept 1 base outside the gene matches. The CDR3 nucleotides read TGTGCCAGCAGTCCTAGCGGGGCCTACAATGAGCAGTTCTTC. It yields the protein CASSPSGAYNEQFF. Filled out from reference TRBV2 and TRBJ2-1, the complete variable domain reads EPEVTQTPSHQVTQMGQEVILRCVPISNHLYFYWYRQILGQKVEFLVSFYNNEISEKSEIFDDQFSVERPDGSNFTLKIRSTKLEDSAMYFCASSPSGAYNEQFFGPGTRLTVL.

This clone has a single count. The CDR3 loop is CAWAGGPYEQYF. The CDR3 coding sequence is TGTGCCTGGGCAGGGGGCCCCTACGAGCAGTACTTC. The chain employs TRBV30 and TRBJ2-7; 8 positions match TRBD1. The CDR3 extends over 12 amino acids. J was trimmed by 2 bases and V by 5 bases; bases with no gene match: 2. Germline CDR1 GTSNPN, CDR2 SVGIG (reference sequence).

The chain is built from TRBV6-5 and TRBJ1-2, with 8 bases aligning to TRBD1. The J segment lost 8 bases and the V segment lost 6 bases, leaving 5 bases of the junction unmatched. This CDR3 contains 12 residues. Germline V gene sequence: CDR1 MNHEY, CDR2 SVGAGI. The CDR3 DNA is TGTGCCAGCAGCGATAGGACAGGGGGCTACACCTTC. Amino acid sequence: CASSDRTGGYTF.

The chain is built from TRBV7-9 and TRBJ2-7; 12 bases line up with TRBD1. The CDR3 runs to 17 residues. From germline, CDR1 is SEHNR and CDR2 FQNEAQ (reference sequence). Trimming took 0 bases from V and 0 from J; bases not matched to a gene: 3. CDR3 residues: CASSLALGQGASYEQYF. CDR3 nucleotides: TGTGCCAGCAGCTTAGCCCTGGGACAGGGGGCCTCCTACGAGCAGTACTTC.

This chain joins TRBV5-1 and TRBJ2-3; the D is unclear. V dropped 0 bases and J dropped 5 bases, with 4 bases sitting between them. This CDR3 has 12 residues. Per germline, CDR1 SGHRS and CDR2 YFSETQ. The chain's CDR3 is CASSLAVDTQYF. Written as DNA, the CDR3 is TGCGCCAGCAGCTTGGCGGTAGATACGCAGTATTTT. The entire variable domain, with the rest obtained from reference TRBV5-1 and TRBJ2-3, is as follows: KAGVTQTPRYLIKTRGQQVTLSCSPISGHRSVSWYQQTPGQGLQFLFEYFSETQRNKGNFPGRFSGRQFSNSRSEMNVSTLELGDSALYLCASSLAVDTQYFGPGTRLTVL.

J is TRBJ2-4 and V is TRBV5-1; D call uncertain. The V and J ends lost 0 bases and 0 bases respectively, with 7 bases between them. Germline assignment: CDR1 SGHRS and CDR2 YFSETQ. This CDR3 is built from 15 residues. Here the CDR3 reads CASSLESLAKNIQYF. In DNA form, the CDR3 reads TGCGCCAGCAGCTTGGAATCACTAGCCAAAAACATTCAGTACTTC.

The chain uses TRBV7-9 and TRBJ2-7; D is possibly TRBD2 (6 bases). The germline V and J ends were trimmed by 1 base and 4 bases, with 11 bases remaining between them. This CDR3 has 14 amino acids. In germline, CDR1 is SEHNR, CDR2 FQNEAQ (reference sequence). This CDR3 reads CASSLGGTRYEQYF. CDR3 coding DNA: TGTGCCAGCAGCTTAGGGGGGACTCGGTACGAGCAGTACTTC.

The rearrangement links TRBV19 to TRBJ1-2; 7 nucleotides line up with TRBD1. Trimming took 5 bases from V and 5 from J; bases not matched to a gene: 8. The CDR3 has 14 amino acids. CDR1 is LNHDA, CDR2 SQIVND, per germline (reference sequence). The CDR3 is CASSGSTGLYGYTF. In DNA form, the CDR3 reads TGTGCCAGTAGTGGATCGACAGGGTTATATGGCTACACCTTC.

The chain has TRBV4-2 and TRBJ2-1; 7 nucleotides align to TRBD2. Germline values: CDR1 LGHNA, CDR2 YNFKEQ. The CDR3 contains 18 residues. With V trimmed by 0 bases and J by 5 bases, 13 bases remained unmatched. The CDR3 is CASSQDVPGTGTNNEQFF. As DNA, the CDR3 is TGTGCCAGCAGCCAAGATGTCCCGGGGACCGGGACTAACAATGAGCAGTTCTTC.

The rearrangement links TRBV27 to TRBJ2-7, with 7 bases matching TRBD2. Germline CDR1 and CDR2: MNHEY and SMNVEV (reference sequence). After removal of 1 base from V and 8 bases from J, the junction contained 8 bases not matched to a gene. The CDR3 loop spans 14 amino acids. DNA for the CDR3: TGTGCCAGCAGTTTATTAGGGGAGGGGCAACAGCAGTACTTC. Amino acid sequence: CASSLLGEGQQQYF.

This clone was observed a handful of times. The gene calls are TRBV3-1 (or the pseudogene TRBV3-2) and TRBJ1-2; D unresolved. Germline V gene data show CDR1 as LGHDT and CDR2 as YNNKEL (reference sequence). The CDR3 contains 16 residues. The V end lost 2 bases, the J end lost 4 bases, and 17 bases lay between the germline ends. The CDR3 DNA reads TGTGCCAGCAGCCAAAGAGGCTCCAGCCTGGTCTATGGCTACACCTTC. Translated: CASSQRGSSLVYGYTF.

The chain couples TRBV5-1 to TRBJ1-2; 7 positions match TRBD1. The CDR3 length is 16 residues. CDR1 is SGHRS and CDR2 is YFSETQ in the germline V gene. Trimming at V came to 0 bases and at J to 0 bases, leaving 5 bases not matched to a gene. The CDR3 DNA reads as TGCGCCAGCAGCTTGGATAGCAGGGGGGCTAACTATGGCTACACCTTC. Amino acids: CASSLDSRGANYGYTF.

This chain links TRBV7-7 with TRBJ2-1; the match to TRBD2 covers 8 bases. The CDR3 totals 15 residues. J gave up 2 bases and V 5 bases, and 5 bases lay outside the gene matches. Germline CDR1 reads SSHAT; CDR2 reads FNYEAQ (reference sequence). CDR3 in amino acids: CASSPRGGPYNEQFF. In DNA form, the CDR3 reads TGTGCCAGCAGCCCTCGCGGGGGGCCCTACAATGAGCAGTTCTTC.

This chain uses TRBV6-6 with TRBJ1-1; the D is unclear. Trimming stripped 0 bases from V and 1 base from J, with 12 bases between. This CDR3 is built from 16 residues. Per the germline V gene, CDR1 is MNHNY and CDR2 is SVGAGI (reference sequence). The CDR3 sequence: CASSYSRRRENTEAFF. The CDR3 coding sequence is TGTGCCAGCAGTTACTCGAGGCGGCGGGAGAACACTGAAGCTTTCTTT.

The DNA for the CDR3 is TGTGCCAGCAGCACGGACAGGGAAGGAAACGGATATGGCTACACCTTC. Translating gives CASSTDREGNGYGYTF. The rearrangement links TRBV7-6 to TRBJ1-2; 8 bases are shared with TRBD1. Germline CDR1 reads SGHVS; CDR2 reads FNYEAQ. The CDR3 loop spans 16 amino acids. The J segment lost 5 bases and the V segment lost 5 bases, leaving 13 bases of the junction unmatched.

The chain links TRBV6-6 to TRBJ2-7; 10 bases agree with TRBD1. The CDR3 spans 15 residues. The V segment lost 6 bases and the J segment 1 base; nucleotides outside the gene matches: 6. In germline, CDR1 is MNHNY, CDR2 SVGAGI (reference sequence). The CDR3 protein is CASSAGQGVSYEQYF. For the CDR3, the DNA is TGTGCCAGCAGCGCCGGACAGGGGGTATCCTACGAGCAGTACTTC.

V is TRBV5-6 and J is TRBJ1-1, with unresolved D. The CDR3 runs 13 residues. V lost 6 bases to trimming and J lost 3 bases, with 12 bases between them. CDR1 is SGHDT and CDR2 is YYEEEE in the germline V gene. The CDR3 nucleotides read TGTGCCAGCACAAGCGGTGGGCACACTGAAGCTTTCTTT. Amino acids: CASTSGGHTEAFF.

This chain joins TRBV5-5 and TRBJ1-2; D is uncertain. CDR3 length: 13 amino acids. V was pared by 0 bases and J by 1 base, with 4 bases between. Germline V gives CDR1 SGHKS, CDR2 YYEKEE (reference sequence). The CDR3 here is CASSLADNYGYTF. Written as DNA, the CDR3 is TGTGCCAGCAGCTTGGCAGATAACTATGGCTACACCTTC.

The chain links TRBV9 to TRBJ1-3; D is uncertain. The germline gives CDR1 SGDLS, CDR2 YYNGEE. CDR3 length: 13 amino acids. The V end lost 6 bases, the J end lost 0 bases, and 7 bases lay between the germline ends. For the CDR3, the DNA is TGTGCCAGCACTGAGGGCTCTGGAAACACCATATATTTT. This codes for CASTEGSGNTIYF.

The genes are TRBV12-3 or TRBV12-4 and TRBJ1-6; no definite D call. The CDR3 contains 13 residues. The germline V and J ends were trimmed by 7 bases and 6 bases, with 10 bases remaining between them. CDR3: CASMRQSNSPLHF. CDR3 sequence (DNA): TGTGCCAGCATGCGGCAGAGTAATTCACCCCTCCACTTT.

The chain couples TRBV11-3 to TRBJ2-7; 9 bases map to TRBD1. Germline lookup yields CDR1 SGHNT and CDR2 YENEEA. This CDR3 is built from 17 residues. Germline trimming cut 2 bases from V and 3 bases from J; bases unmatched to any gene: 11. As DNA, the CDR3 is TGTGCCAGCAGCTTAATGTTTGGGGGACAGGGCCGCTACGAGCAGTACTTC. Translation: CASSLMFGGQGRYEQYF.